These T cell receptor beta chains were read from a single sample in a study of response to subunit inactivated influenza vaccine. TCRdb reprocessed the RT-PCR reads with MiXCR, giving one entry per CDR3 protein. The sample contains fewer than 700,000 distinct CDR3 sequences, 10% to 15% of which appear only once. The starting material was PBMCs from blood, obtained around seven weeks after vaccination. These TCRs come from a man aged 45-65 years who received an inactivated influenza vaccine. The CDR3 runs from the conserved cysteine through the conserved F or W. The D gene is left open where the match is weak. Clone size is shown for a subset of rows, as once, few, many or a class of expanded clone.

CDR3	DNA	V	length	size	D	J
CASKIPGQGFGEQYF	TGTGCCAGCAAAATACCGGGACAGGGATTCGGAGAGCAGTACTTC	TRBV6-2/TRBV6-3	15	-	TRBD1	TRBJ2-7
CASNKERGSTEAFF	TGCGCCAGCAATAAGGAGAGGGGATCTACTGAAGCTTTCTTT	TRBV5-1	14	few	-	TRBJ1-1
CAISERQEQYF	TGTGCCATCAGTGAACGTCAAGAGCAGTACTTC	TRBV10-3	11	-	-	TRBJ2-7
CASSQAGTGYYGYTF	TGTGCCAGCAGCCAAGCCGGGACAGGGTACTATGGCTACACCTTC	TRBV14	15	-	TRBD1	TRBJ1-2
CASSLAVWRNTIYF	TGTGCCAGCAGCTTAGCAGTCTGGCGAAACACCATATATTTT	TRBV7-2	14	few	-	TRBJ1-3
CASSLQTSGGTQYF	TGTGCCAGCAGTCTACAGACTAGCGGGGGGACCCAGTACTTC	TRBV28	14	-	TRBD2	TRBJ2-5
CASSLGEGRETQYF	TGTGCCAGCAGTCTCGGGGAGGGCCGGGAGACCCAGTACTTC	TRBV28	14	few	TRBD2	TRBJ2-5
CSAKPPGLATTGELFF	TGCAGTGCAAAACCTCCGGGACTAGCGACCACCGGGGAGCTGTTTTTT	TRBV20-1	16	-	TRBD2	TRBJ2-2
CSVEGSQGGTYEQYF	TGCAGCGTTGAAGGGAGTCAGGGGGGAACCTACGAGCAGTACTTC	TRBV29-1	15	few	-	TRBJ2-7
CASSVGTSVNNEQFF	TGTGCCAGCAGCGTGGGGACTAGCGTAAACAATGAGCAGTTCTTC	TRBV9	15	few	TRBD2	TRBJ2-1
CASSYSLGRTNTEAFF	TGTGCCAGCAGTTACTCCCTGGGACGGACGAACACTGAAGCTTTCTTT	TRBV6-2/TRBV6-3	16	few	-	TRBJ1-1
CATTLGDTQYF	TGTGCCACGACCTTGGGGGATACGCAGTATTTT	TRBV24-1	11	-	-	TRBJ2-3
CSARDTGAGGNTGELFF	TGCAGTGCTAGAGATACGGGAGCGGGGGGCAACACCGGGGAGCTGTTTTTT	TRBV20-1	17	few	TRBD2	TRBJ2-2
CASSNPSGMDLYEQYF	TGCGCCAGCAGCAACCCGAGCGGGATGGACCTCTACGAGCAGTACTTC	TRBV5-1	16	many	TRBD2	TRBJ2-7
CASSDSSGITDTQYF	TGTGCCAGCAGCGACTCTAGCGGGATCACAGATACGCAGTATTTT	TRBV7-8	15	-	TRBD2	TRBJ2-3
CASSLSSSGTWGDTQYF	TGTGCCAGCAGTTTATCTTCTAGCGGAACCTGGGGAGATACGCAGTATTTT	TRBV27	17	many	TRBD2	TRBJ2-3
CASSGGIAGTAFPEQYF	TGTGCCAGCAGCGGAGGAATAGCCGGGACAGCTTTCCCCGAGCAGTACTTC	TRBV12-3/TRBV12-4	17	many	TRBD1	TRBJ2-7
CASSGLPRELSGANVLTF	TGTGCCAGCAGTGGACTCCCGCGGGAGCTATCAGGGGCCAACGTCCTGACTTTC	TRBV12-3/TRBV12-4	18	few	TRBD2	TRBJ2-6
CASSLSKVNTEAFF	TGTGCCAGCAGCTTATCGAAGGTGAACACTGAAGCTTTCTTT	TRBV7-2	14	-	-	TRBJ1-1
CASSLFEDHEQYF	TGTGCCAGCAGTTTATTTGAGGACCACGAGCAGTACTTC	TRBV12-3/TRBV12-4	13	many	-	TRBJ2-7
CASSLDRGINYGYTF	TGTGCCAGCTCACTAGACAGGGGGATTAACTATGGCTACACCTTC	TRBV18	15	few	TRBD1	TRBJ1-2
CSAREGSGNQPQHF	TGCAGTGCTAGGGAAGGGTCAGGCAATCAGCCCCAGCATTTT	TRBV20-1	14	many	-	TRBJ1-5
CASSDWTGAMTYEQYF	TGTGCCAGCAGCGACTGGACAGGGGCGATGACCTACGAGCAGTACTTC	TRBV7-9	16	few	TRBD1	TRBJ2-7
CASSIGGPPYEQYF	TGTGCCAGTAGTATTGGAGGGCCCCCCTACGAGCAGTACTTC	TRBV19	14	-	-	TRBJ2-7
CASSRGTQYF	TGTGCCAGCAGCCGTGGTACGCAGTATTTT	TRBV3-1	10	few	-	TRBJ2-3
CASSRHRGYSQETQYF	TGTGCCAGCAGTCGTCACAGGGGATACAGCCAAGAGACCCAGTACTTC	TRBV12-3/TRBV12-4	16	-	TRBD1	TRBJ2-5